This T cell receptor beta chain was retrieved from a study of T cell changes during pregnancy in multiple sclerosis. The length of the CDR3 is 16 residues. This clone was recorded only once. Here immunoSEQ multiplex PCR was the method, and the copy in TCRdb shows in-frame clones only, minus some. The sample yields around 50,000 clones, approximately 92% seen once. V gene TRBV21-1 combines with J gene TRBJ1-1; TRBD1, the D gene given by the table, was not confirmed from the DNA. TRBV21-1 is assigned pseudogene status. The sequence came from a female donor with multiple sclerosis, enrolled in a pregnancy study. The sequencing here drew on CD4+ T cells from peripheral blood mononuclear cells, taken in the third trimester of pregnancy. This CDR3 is CASIFVRDRTNTEAFF. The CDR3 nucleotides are TGTGCCAGCATCTTTGTTCGGGACAGGACGAACACTGAAGCTTTCTTT.